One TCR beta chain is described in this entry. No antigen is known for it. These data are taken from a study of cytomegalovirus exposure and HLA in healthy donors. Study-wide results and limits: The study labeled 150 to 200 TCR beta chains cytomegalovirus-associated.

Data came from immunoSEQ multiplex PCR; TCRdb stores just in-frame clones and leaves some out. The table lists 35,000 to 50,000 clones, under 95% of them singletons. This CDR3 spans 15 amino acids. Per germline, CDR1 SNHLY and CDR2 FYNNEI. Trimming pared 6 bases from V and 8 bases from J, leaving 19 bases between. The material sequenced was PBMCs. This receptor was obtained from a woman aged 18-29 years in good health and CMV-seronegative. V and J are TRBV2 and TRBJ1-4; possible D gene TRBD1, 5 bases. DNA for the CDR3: TGTGCCAGCAGCCTCGGGGGGGGGTTCCGGGAAAAACTGTTTTTT. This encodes CASSLGGGFREKLFF.